Given below is one T cell receptor (beta chain) in context. TCRdb passed the RT-PCR reads through MiXCR, listing each CDR3 protein once. The sample lists roughly 780,000 distinct CDR3 sequences; less than 20% were seen once. Germline CDR1 is SGHVS and CDR2 is FQNEAQ. The CDR3 runs 16 residues. J lost 11 bases, V lost 4 bases, and 16 bases had no gene match. This sample is drawn from a study of response to subunit inactivated influenza vaccine. The TCR sequence derives from a man in his fifties who received an inactivated influenza vaccine. The material was PBMCs from blood, obtained about 5 days after vaccination. The chain joins TRBV7-8 to TRBJ2-1, with 8 bases identical to TRBD2. Here the CDR3 DNA reads TGTGCCAGCAGCTCCCAAAGAGCGGGAGCCCTGTCACAGCAGTTCTTC. Translation: CASSSQRAGALSQQFF. Variable domain in full (rest from reference TRBV7-8 and TRBJ2-1): GAGVSQSPRYKVAKRGQDVALRCDPISGHVSLFWYQQALGQGPEFLTYFQNEAQLDKSGLPSDRFFAERPEGSVSTLKIQRTQQEDSAVYLCASSSQRAGALSQQFFGPGTRLTVL.